A selection of T cell receptor beta chains follows, all from one sample in a study of molecular identifiers for immune sequencing clone quantification. MiXCR was run by TCRdb on the PCR reads, yielding one entry per CDR3 protein. The sample records under 650,000 distinct CDR3 sequences, around 20% being singletons. The sample taken for sequencing was naive CD8+ T cells from blood, with Jurkat cell RNA spiked in. These receptors originate from a human donor in good health. Some libraries in this study had Jurkat cell RNA spiked in. The CDR3 runs from the conserved cysteine through the conserved F or W. Fields, in order: V gene, J gene, clone size, D gene, CDR3 protein, CDR3 DNA. D genes are given only for firm matches. Clone sizes are given selectively: once, few, many, or a class where the clone is expanded.

>TRBV28|TRBJ2-1|few|TRBD2
CASSFLDGGEQFF
TGTGCCAGCAGTTTTTTGGACGGGGGGGAGCAGTTCTTC
>TRBV4-1|TRBJ1-4|NA|NA
CASSLNWGVGEKLFF
TGCGCCAGCAGCCTGAACTGGGGGGTAGGAGAAAAACTGTTTTTT
>TRBV27|TRBJ2-7|many|NA
CASREGGTYEQYF
TGTGCCAGCAGGGAGGGGGGGACCTACGAGCAGTACTTC
>TRBV9|TRBJ2-2|NA|NA
CASSVTGTATTGELFF
TGTGCCAGCAGCGTTACCGGGACCGCGACCACCGGGGAGCTGTTTTTT
>TRBV28|TRBJ2-3|NA|NA
CASTGPEADTQYF
TGTGCCAGCACCGGTCCGGAGGCAGATACGCAGTATTTT
>TRBV19|TRBJ2-3|NA|NA
CASSKSTDTQCF
TGTGCCAGTAGTAAGTCCACAGATACGCAGTGTTTT
>TRBV30|TRBJ2-5|NA|TRBD1
CAWSGDRGETQYF
TGTGCCTGGAGTGGGGACAGGGGAGAGACCCAGTACTTC
>TRBV7-6|TRBJ2-1|NA|TRBD2
CASGPFQGTSAFNEQFF
TGTGCCAGCGGCCCCTTTCAGGGGACTAGCGCTTTTAATGAGCAGTTCTTC
>TRBV11-3|TRBJ2-3|NA|TRBD2
CASSPRTSGATDTQYF
TGTGCCAGCAGCCCGAGGACTAGCGGGGCCACAGATACGCAGTATTTT
>TRBV10-3|TRBJ2-5|many|TRBD1
CAISDGQGALAEGETQYF
TGTGCCATCAGTGACGGACAGGGGGCTTTGGCCGAAGGAGAGACCCAGTACTTC